The 2 T cell receptor beta chains reported below all come from one sample, sequenced in a study of tumor-infiltrating lymphocytes in primary liver carcinoma. The researchers produced TCR beta cDNA from roughly 550 ng total RNA with a constant-region primer. The TCR beta library was amplified through three nested multiplex PCR rounds in a modified ARM-PCR procedure. Investigators reported that the first two PCR rounds, at 9 to 11 cycles each, used TRBV1-TRBV30 forward primers with a C-beta reverse primer. TCRdb itself ran the multiplex PCR reads through MiXCR, one entry per CDR3 protein. The sample lists about 48,000 distinct CDR3 sequences; roughly 77% were seen once. The roughly 19-32 mg bulk tissue piece was not sorted before simultaneous RNA and DNA extraction. The sample comprised liver tumor tissue from sampling region 3. Sample subset: tumor region T3, left-lateral pole. All receptors derive from a man aged 40-50 years with primary liver carcinoma and hepatitis B virus infection.

For this clonotype: Relative to the germline gene, one junction end is altered; a read error may explain this. CDR3 sequence reads: CASSLAGGAGAF. CDR3 coding DNA: TGTGCCAGCAGCTTAGCGGGAGGAGCGGGAGCCTTC. J is TRBJ2-1 and V is TRBV7-9; 8 bases align to TRBD2. Germline V gene sequence: CDR1 SEHNR, CDR2 FQNEAQ (reference sequence). There are 12 residues in the CDR3. Variable domain in full (rest from reference TRBV7-9 and TRBJ2-1): DTGVSQNPRHKITKRGQNVTFRCDPISEHNRLYWYRQTLGQGPEFLTYFQNEAQLEKSRLLSDRFSAERPKGSFSTLEIQRTEQGDSAMYLCASSLAGGAGAFGPGTRLTVL.

For this clonotype: The junction differs from germline at one of its ends, possibly a read error. This chain connects TRBV24-1 to TRBJ2-5, with TRBD1 matching over 10 bases. Germline lookup yields CDR1 KGHDR and CDR2 SFDVKD. The CDR3 length is 13 residues. The CDR3 protein is CATRGQGLETQCF. CDR3 bases: TGTGCCACCAGGGGACAGGGGTTGGAGACCCAGTGCTTC.